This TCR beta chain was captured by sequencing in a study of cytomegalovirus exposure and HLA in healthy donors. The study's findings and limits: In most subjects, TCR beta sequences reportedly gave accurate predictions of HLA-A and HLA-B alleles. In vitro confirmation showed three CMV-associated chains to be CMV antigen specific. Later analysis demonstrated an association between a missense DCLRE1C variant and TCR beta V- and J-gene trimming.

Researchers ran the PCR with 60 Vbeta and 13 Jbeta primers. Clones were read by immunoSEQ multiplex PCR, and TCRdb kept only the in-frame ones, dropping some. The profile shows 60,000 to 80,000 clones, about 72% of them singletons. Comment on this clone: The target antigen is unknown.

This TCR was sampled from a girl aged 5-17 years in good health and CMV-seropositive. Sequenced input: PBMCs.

CDR3 coding DNA: TGTGCCAGCAGTATCGGGACAGGGATCTCTGCGCAGTACTTC. Translated: CASSIGTGISAQYF. V gene TRBV27 combines with J gene TRBJ2-7; 9 bases map to TRBD1. The V gene's germline CDR1 is MNHEY and CDR2 SMNVEV (reference sequence). V lost 5 bases and J lost 9; bases outside the gene matches: 11. The CDR3 is 14 amino acids.